These 8 T cell receptor beta chains were sequenced from one sample in a study of blood T cell repertoires in COVID-19. TCRdb keeps only in-frame clones here, not all; method: immunoSEQ multiplex PCR. The sample lists some 370,000 clones, roughly 87% occurring once. The sample was PBMCs or T cells enriched from blood (not recorded which). The receptors shown here come from a woman in her forties or fifties who had recovered from COVID-19.

This chain joins TRBV7-8 and TRBJ1-2, with D possibly being TRBD1 (5 bases). CDR1 is SGHVS and CDR2 is FQNEAQ in the germline V gene. The CDR3 length is 15 residues. Trimming removed 5 bases at V and 0 bases at J, with 13 bases between. CDR3 amino acids: CASSPRQPTNYGYTF. In DNA form, the CDR3 reads TGTGCCAGCAGCCCGAGACAGCCTACTAACTATGGCTACACCTTC.

The chain employs TRBV6-6 and TRBJ2-2, with D perhaps matching TRBD2 (7 bases). Germline lookup yields CDR1 MNHNY and CDR2 SVGAGI (reference sequence). This CDR3 spans 15 amino acids. Trimming took off 8 bases at V and 2 bases at J, with 15 bases between the two ends. CDR3 loop: CASSGGSRNTGELFF. CDR3 bases: TGTGCCAGCTCGGGGGGCTCACGAAACACCGGGGAGCTGTTTTTT.

The chain combines TRBV19 with TRBJ2-5; D possibly corresponds to TRBD2 (7 bases). V lost 1 base to trimming and J lost 1 base, with 13 bases between them. Germline CDR1 LNHDA, CDR2 SQIVND (reference sequence). The CDR3 has 16 residues. CDR3 DNA sequence: TGTGCCAGTAGTATAGGGCCAGGGGAGGGCCAAGAGACCCAGTACTTC. This sequence encodes CASSIGPGEGQETQYF.

The gene calls are TRBV7-9 and TRBJ1-3; 8 bases are a match to TRBD1. This CDR3 has 16 residues. The ends lost 6 bases at V and 0 bases at J; junction bases unmatched: 7. Per germline, CDR1 SEHNR and CDR2 FQNEAQ (reference sequence). This CDR3 is CASSRWDRSSGNTIYF. The CDR3 nucleotides read TGTGCCAGCAGTCGCTGGGACAGGAGCTCTGGAAACACCATATATTTT.

This clone was counted a single time. This sequence joins TRBV29-1 and TRBJ2-1; 11 nucleotides align to TRBD2. The CDR3 covers 14 residues. The germline V gene encodes CDR1 SQVTM and CDR2 ANQGSEA. Trimming took 7 bases from V and 2 from J; bases not matched to a gene: 4. CDR3 sequence (DNA): TGCAGCGGGGGACTAGCGGAGACCTACAATGAGCAGTTCTTC. Translation: CSGGLAETYNEQFF.

The chain joins TRBV10-3 to TRBJ1-1; possible D gene TRBD1, 6 bases. This CDR3 comprises 13 residues. CDR1 and CDR2 (germline): ENHRY, SYGVKD. Deletions cut 4 bases from V and 3 bases from J, with 9 bases between. This chain's CDR3 is CAISGRGDTEAFF. The CDR3 region has the DNA TGTGCCATCAGTGGCAGGGGTGACACTGAAGCTTTCTTT.

This clone is a singleton in its sample. The V call is TRBV14, the J call TRBJ1-4; TRBD1 is a possible D gene (5 bases). The CDR3 contains 16 residues. Trimming took off 2 bases at V and 3 bases at J, with 13 bases between the two ends. In germline, CDR1 is SGHDN, CDR2 FVKESK. The CDR3 sequence is CASSQTHRGANEKLFF. The DNA of the CDR3 is TGTGCCAGCAGCCAAACCCACCGGGGGGCTAATGAAAAACTGTTTTTT.

V usage is TRBV6-5 and J usage is TRBJ2-2; the D gene is possibly TRBD1 (6 bases). V lost 5 bases, J lost 3 bases, and 13 bases lay in between. Germline V CDR1 and CDR2: MNHEY, SVGAGI. The CDR3 sequence is 15 residues long. The CDR3 is CASSPLPGDTGELFF. CDR3 coding DNA: TGTGCCAGCAGTCCACTCCCAGGGGACACCGGGGAGCTGTTTTTT.